This T cell receptor (beta chain) stems from a study of cytomegalovirus exposure and HLA in healthy donors. The overall study: Both the roughly 120 validation repertoires and the 666 first-cohort repertoires used the same platform, as reported by a later analysis.

The study, taken as a whole, reports: In vitro assays verified that three CMV-associated chains recognized CMV antigens specifically.

The assay was immunoSEQ multiplex PCR, and TCRdb's table has in-frame clones only and misses some. The sample holds about 110,000 clones, roughly 86% seen once. Remarks on this clone: Its antigen is unknown.

Germline lookup yields CDR1 SGHTA and CDR2 FQGTGA. CDR3 length equals 15 residues. V lost 7 bases, J lost 3 bases, and 6 bases stayed unmatched. Sequences were obtained from PBMCs. The gene calls are TRBV7-3 and TRBJ2-2, with 9 positions matching TRBD2. The origin of this receptor is a woman aged 18-29 years in good health and CMV-seropositive. The CDR3 reads CASTAAGGHTGELFF. The CDR3 DNA reads TGTGCCAGCACCGCAGCGGGAGGACACACCGGGGAGCTGTTTTTT.